This is a list of T cell receptor beta chains from one sample in a study of blood T cell repertoires in COVID-19. Measured with immunoSEQ multiplex PCR; TCRdb has only the in-frame clones, and not every one. The data show approximately 92,000 clones, with roughly 80% seen just once and about 17% held by the top ten. Sequenced input: peripheral blood. All receptors derive from a man older than 75 with acute or convalescent COVID-19. The CDR3 runs from the conserved cysteine through the conserved F or W. D genes are given only for firm matches. For some rows the clone size is stated as once, few or many, or as a class when expanded; others skip it.

CDR3: CASSLAGGSATEAFF
DNA: TGTGCCAGCAGCCTCGCGGGAGGGAGTGCCACTGAAGCTTTCTTT
J: TRBJ1-1
size: .
D: .
V: TRBV7-9

CDR3: CASSVGGGQYGYTF
DNA: TGTGCCAGCAGCGTAGGAGGCGGGCAGTATGGCTACACCTTC
J: TRBJ1-2
size: .
D: .
V: TRBV9

CDR3: CASRRGPEGYEQYF
DNA: TGTGCCAGCAGACGAGGGCCCGAGGGATACGAGCAGTACTTC
J: TRBJ2-7
size: .
D: .
V: TRBV3-1/TRBV3-2

CDR3: CASSQPSRDSFEQFF
DNA: TGTGCCAGCAGCCAACCTTCCAGGGACTCCTTTGAGCAGTTCTTC
J: TRBJ2-1
size: once
D: .
V: TRBV3-1/TRBV3-2

CDR3: CASTPLGGVTEAFF
DNA: TGTGCCAGCACCCCGTTGGGGGGGGTGACTGAAGCTTTCTTT
J: TRBJ1-1
size: few
D: .
V: TRBV9

CDR3: CASSPQTETQPQHF
DNA: TGTGCCAGCTCACCACAAACAGAAACCCAGCCCCAGCATTTT
J: TRBJ1-5
size: .
D: .
V: TRBV18

CDR3: CASRTGGSGQPQHF
DNA: TGTGCCAGCAGGACAGGGGGCTCGGGGCAGCCCCAGCATTTT
J: TRBJ1-5
size: .
D: TRBD1
V: TRBV6-5

CDR3: CASSASQGPYNEQFF
DNA: TGTGCCAGCAGCGCATCGCAGGGGCCCTACAATGAGCAGTTCTTC
J: TRBJ2-1
size: .
D: .
V: TRBV7-2

CDR3: CASSQRAGVRPNEQYF
DNA: TGTGCCAGCAGCCAAAGGGCGGGGGTGAGACCCAACGAGCAGTACTTC
J: TRBJ2-7
size: once
D: TRBD2
V: TRBV14

CDR3: CASSPSGRTRQFF
DNA: TGTGCCAGCAGTCCCAGCGGGAGGACACGGCAGTTCTTC
J: TRBJ2-1
size: .
D: TRBD2
V: TRBV28

CDR3: CASSLPGGNEQFF
DNA: TGTGCCAGCAGCTTACCAGGGGGCAATGAGCAGTTCTTC
J: TRBJ2-1
size: few
D: TRBD1
V: TRBV7-2

CDR3: CASTLGGDRRNTEAFF
DNA: TGTGCCAGCACCCTGGGCGGGGACAGAAGGAATACTGAAGCTTTCTTT
J: TRBJ1-1
size: .
D: TRBD1
V: TRBV5-4

CDR3: CASSARVPSTDYGYTF
DNA: TGTGCCAGCAGCGCCCGAGTTCCCTCGACAGATTATGGCTACACCTTC
J: TRBJ1-2
size: .
D: .
V: TRBV9

CDR3: CASSGGQRDEKLFF
DNA: TGTGCCAGTAGTGGGGGACAGCGTGATGAAAAACTGTTTTTT
J: TRBJ1-4
size: .
D: TRBD1
V: TRBV19

CDR3: CASSPGQGLYNEQFF
DNA: TGTGCCAGCAGCCCGGGACAGGGTCTCTACAATGAGCAGTTCTTC
J: TRBJ2-1
size: once
D: TRBD1
V: TRBV6-6

CDR3: CASSSLSGQTLFYEQYF
DNA: TGTGCCAGCAGCTCCCTGTCGGGACAGACACTATTCTACGAGCAGTACTTC
J: TRBJ2-7
size: .
D: TRBD1
V: TRBV5-6

CDR3: CASSLGTSGSMNEQFF
DNA: TGTGCCAGCAGCCTAGGGACTAGCGGGAGTATGAATGAGCAGTTCTTC
J: TRBJ2-1
size: .
D: TRBD2
V: TRBV7-8

CDR3: CASSSGTGGYTEAFF
DNA: TGTGCCAGCAGTTCAGGGACAGGGGGCTACACTGAAGCTTTCTTT
J: TRBJ1-1
size: .
D: TRBD1
V: TRBV6-6

CDR3: CAISESGQGNQPQHF
DNA: TGTGCCATCAGTGAGTCCGGGCAGGGGAATCAGCCCCAGCATTTT
J: TRBJ1-5
size: .
D: .
V: TRBV10-3

CDR3: CASRSQGSTEAFF
DNA: TGTGCCAGCAGGTCACAGGGGAGCACTGAAGCTTTCTTT
J: TRBJ1-1
size: .
D: TRBD1
V: TRBV6-5

CDR3: CASSGRGYNYGYTF
DNA: TGTGCCAGCAGTGGCAGGGGATATAACTATGGCTACACCTTC
J: TRBJ1-2
size: .
D: .
V: TRBV2

CDR3: CATSVPGDNEQFF
DNA: TGTGCCACCAGTGTCCCAGGGGACAATGAGCAGTTCTTC
J: TRBJ2-1
size: .
D: .
V: TRBV24-1

CDR3: CASRWGENTGELFF
DNA: TGTGCCAGCAGATGGGGAGAGAACACCGGGGAGCTGTTTTTT
J: TRBJ2-2
size: once
D: .
V: TRBV6-5

CDR3: CASSFPAGRGSYEQYF
DNA: TGTGCCAGCAGCTTCCCGGCTGGCAGGGGTTCCTACGAGCAGTACTTC
J: TRBJ2-7
size: .
D: .
V: TRBV7-2

CDR3: CASSLAQGGNTEAFF
DNA: TGTGCCAGCAGCTTGGCCCAGGGGGGGAACACTGAAGCTTTCTTT
J: TRBJ1-1
size: .
D: TRBD1
V: TRBV5-4

CDR3: CASTPGGVGEKLFF
DNA: TGTGCCAGCACACCGGGGGGTGTAGGTGAAAAACTGTTTTTT
J: TRBJ1-4
size: many
D: .
V: TRBV28

CDR3: CASSLVREQETQYF
DNA: TGTGCCAGCAGCTTAGTCAGGGAACAAGAGACCCAGTACTTC
J: TRBJ2-5
size: .
D: .
V: TRBV7-9

CDR3: CASVRGVVTEAFF
DNA: TGTGCCAGCGTTCGGGGGGTGGTCACTGAAGCTTTCTTT
J: TRBJ1-1
size: .
D: .
V: TRBV28

CDR3: CATSEPGLGGETQYF
DNA: TGTGCCACCAGTGAGCCTGGACTGGGAGGCGAGACCCAGTACTTC
J: TRBJ2-5
size: .
D: .
V: TRBV24-1

CDR3: CASGFVRTGSSGELFF
DNA: TGTGCTAGTGGTTTTGTCAGGACGGGATCCTCCGGGGAGCTGTTTTTT
J: TRBJ2-2
size: .
D: .
V: TRBV12-5

CDR3: CASRAPGGEYEQYF
DNA: TGTGCCAGCAGGGCCCCTGGGGGCGAGTACGAGCAGTACTTC
J: TRBJ2-7
size: once
D: .
V: TRBV6-5

CDR3: CSVGVGAYEQYF
DNA: TGCAGCGTTGGAGTCGGAGCCTACGAGCAGTACTTC
J: TRBJ2-7
size: .
D: .
V: TRBV29-1

CDR3: CSAQGTDGYTF
DNA: TGCAGTGCACAGGGTACAGATGGCTACACCTTC
J: TRBJ1-2
size: .
D: .
V: TRBV20-1

CDR3: CASSTTGSNQPQHF
DNA: TGTGCCAGCAGCACGACAGGGTCCAATCAGCCCCAGCATTTT
J: TRBJ1-5
size: .
D: TRBD1
V: TRBV11-2

CDR3: CASSQLPGGSPLHF
DNA: TGTGCCAGCAGCCAACTACCAGGAGGTTCACCCCTCCACTTT
J: TRBJ1-6
size: once
D: .
V: TRBV3-1/TRBV3-2

CDR3: CASGLAAGCDQPQHF
DNA: TGTGCCAGCGGTTTGGCCGCAGGGTGCGATCAGCCCCAGCATTTT
J: TRBJ1-5
size: .
D: .
V: TRBV21-1

CDR3: CASSPSQGGADYGYTF
DNA: TGTGCCAGCTCACCAAGCCAGGGGGGTGCTGACTATGGCTACACCTTC
J: TRBJ1-2
size: .
D: TRBD1
V: TRBV18

CDR3: CASSYEGNTEAFF
DNA: TGTGCCAGCAGTTATGAGGGGAACACTGAAGCTTTCTTT
J: TRBJ1-1
size: .
D: .
V: TRBV6-5

CDR3: CASSDLSGGYNEQFF
DNA: TGCGCCAGCAGTGACCTCAGCGGGGGGTACAATGAGCAGTTCTTC
J: TRBJ2-1
size: few
D: TRBD2
V: TRBV10-1

CDR3: CASSPGQDGNEQFF
DNA: TGCGCCAGCAGCCCCGGACAGGACGGCAATGAGCAGTTCTTC
J: TRBJ2-1
size: .
D: TRBD1
V: TRBV5-1

CDR3: CASSPLAPARSQREREQFF
DNA: TGTGCCAGCTCACCCCTCGCCCCCGCAAGGAGTCAGCGGGAGCGTGAGCAGTTCTTC
J: TRBJ2-1
size: .
D: TRBD2
V: TRBV18

CDR3: CASSFPAMNTEAFF
DNA: TGTGCCAGCAGTTTCCCTGCTATGAACACTGAAGCTTTCTTT
J: TRBJ1-1
size: .
D: .
V: TRBV28

CDR3: CATSEAGQGPSLGYTF
DNA: TGTGCCACCAGTGAAGCTGGACAGGGCCCGAGTCTAGGCTACACCTTC
J: TRBJ1-2
size: .
D: TRBD1
V: TRBV24-1

CDR3: CASSILAGATQNEQFF
DNA: TGTGCCAGCAGCATCTTAGCGGGAGCGACCCAAAATGAGCAGTTCTTC
J: TRBJ2-1
size: .
D: TRBD2
V: TRBV7-9

CDR3: CASSLSGEQFF
DNA: TGTGCCAGCAGCTTATCTGGCGAGCAGTTCTTC
J: TRBJ2-1
size: .
D: .
V: TRBV7-9

CDR3: CASSPTTSTDTQYF
DNA: TGTGCCAGCAGCCCGACGACTAGCACAGATACGCAGTATTTT
J: TRBJ2-3
size: .
D: .
V: TRBV7-2

CDR3: CASSYAQLMNTGELFF
DNA: TGTGCCAGCAGTTACGCACAGCTGATGAACACCGGGGAGCTGTTTTTT
J: TRBJ2-2
size: .
D: .
V: TRBV6-2/TRBV6-3

CDR3: CASSPRAGPNTEAFF
DNA: TGTGCCAGCTCCCCAAGGGCAGGGCCGAACACTGAAGCTTTCTTT
J: TRBJ1-1
size: .
D: .
V: TRBV18

CDR3: CASSNPGTLAGYTF
DNA: TGTGCCAGCAGCAATCCCGGGACACTCGCTGGCTACACCTTC
J: TRBJ1-2
size: .
D: .
V: TRBV6-2/TRBV6-3

CDR3: CASSLSIPHRSSYEQYF
DNA: TGTGCCAGCAGCTTGTCGATTCCTCACCGTAGCTCCTACGAGCAGTACTTC
J: TRBJ2-7
size: once
D: .
V: TRBV11-2

CDR3: CASSQAGNTEAFF
DNA: TGTGCCAGCAGCCAAGCGGGGAACACTGAAGCTTTCTTT
J: TRBJ1-1
size: .
D: .
V: TRBV3-1/TRBV3-2

CDR3: CASSPDRTYEQYF
DNA: TGTGCCAGCAGTCCCGACAGGACTTACGAGCAGTACTTC
J: TRBJ2-7
size: .
D: .
V: TRBV12-3/TRBV12-4

CDR3: CASSFLYEQYF
DNA: TGTGCCAGCAGCTTTCTTTACGAGCAGTACTTC
J: TRBJ2-7
size: .
D: .
V: TRBV7-2

CDR3: CASSTRTGDPYNEQFF
DNA: TGTGCCAGCAGCACTAGGACAGGGGACCCCTACAATGAGCAGTTCTTC
J: TRBJ2-1
size: .
D: .
V: TRBV21-1

CDR3: CASSPMTGYTEAFF
DNA: TGTGCCAGCAGCCCCATGACAGGGTACACTGAAGCTTTCTTT
J: TRBJ1-1
size: .
D: TRBD1
V: TRBV14

CDR3: CASSLLTQGYTF
DNA: TGTGCCAGCAGTCTACTCACCCAAGGCTACACCTTC
J: TRBJ1-2
size: .
D: .
V: TRBV28

CDR3: CASSQERRSPQHF
DNA: TGTGCCAGCAGCCAAGAACGCCGGTCGCCCCAGCATTTT
J: TRBJ1-5
size: few
D: .
V: TRBV3-1/TRBV3-2

CDR3: CASIYAVSGVPTDTQYF
DNA: TGTGCCAGCATCTACGCGGTTAGCGGGGTCCCCACAGATACGCAGTATTTT
J: TRBJ2-3
size: .
D: TRBD2
V: TRBV27

CDR3: CASSLSHVAGRANSNQPQHF
DNA: TGTGCCAGCAGCTTATCACACGTGGCAGGCAGAGCAAATAGCAATCAGCCCCAGCATTTT
J: TRBJ1-5
size: .
D: .
V: TRBV7-8

CDR3: CASSSRPNTVAGYGGELFF
DNA: TGTGCCAGCAGCTCCCGTCCCAATACCGTCGCCGGGTATGGCGGGGAGCTGTTTTTT
J: TRBJ2-2
size: .
D: .
V: TRBV7-6